The following is a T cell receptor beta chain sequence with its context. Some clones are missing from TCRdb's copy, which holds only in-frame ones; the method was immunoSEQ multiplex PCR. The sample holds some 74,000 clones, about 83% seen once. The CDR3 totals 13 residues. Germline V gene sequence: CDR1 SGHAT, CDR2 FQNNGV. V lost 6 bases to trimming and J lost 2 bases, with 10 bases between them. These data originate in a study of blood T cell repertoires in COVID-19. In the study overall: Donors in the United States, Italy and Spain gave samples during acute or convalescent COVID-19. T cells, B-cell-depleted T cells, or PBMCs provided the cDNA or gDNA that served as material.

This chain connects TRBV11-2 to TRBJ2-5, with a possible D match to TRBD2 (5 bases). The sample taken for sequencing was peripheral blood. The receptor's source is a man of 80 years or more with acute or convalescent COVID-19. CDR3 in DNA: TGTGCCAGCAGTTCGGGAAGACAAGAGACCCAGTACTTC. This translates into CASSSGRQETQYF.